The 11 T cell receptor beta chains below all came from one sample that was sequenced in a study of human T cells and chemical hapten exposure. TCRdb fed the RACE reads into MiXCR, producing one record per CDR3 protein. The sample lists a few hundred thousand distinct CDR3 sequences; nearly 6.5% were seen once. Specified time point: patch test 2, 6 weeks after DPC sensitization. Specified treatment: therapeutic diphenylcyclopropenone sensitization with weekly scalp DPC. The material was whole blood, obtained in connection with sensitization to the hapten diphenylcyclopropenone (DPC). The receptors derive from a woman aged 18-29 years with alopecia areata. Some clones in this sample may be carry-over from other donors' samples.

The genes are TRBV7-2 and TRBJ1-4; no firm D call. Deletions cut 1 base from V and 0 bases from J, with 9 bases between. Germline-derived CDR1 and CDR2 are SGHTA and FQGNSA. CDR3 size: 16 residues. This chain's CDR3 is CASSLERTATNEKLFF. Here the CDR3 DNA reads TGTGCCAGCAGCTTAGAGAGGACTGCAACTAATGAAAAACTGTTTTTT.

This rearrangement joins TRBV7-3 to TRBJ2-3, with 14 bases matching TRBD2. The V and J ends lost 5 bases and 6 bases, in that order; junction bases with no gene match: 10. The CDR3 consists of 17 residues. Germline lookup yields CDR1 SGHTA and CDR2 FQGTGA. The CDR3 DNA sequence: TGTGCCAGCAGCCCCCTGACTAGCGGGGGGGCCATGGATACGCAGTATTTT. Translating it yields CASSPLTSGGAMDTQYF.

This clonotype was counted ten times or more. This chain connects TRBV4-2 to TRBJ1-1, with 9 bases that match TRBD1. Germline V gene data show CDR1 as LGHNA and CDR2 as YNFKEQ. J lost 2 bases, V lost 5 bases, and 3 bases had no gene match. The CDR3 has 14 residues. The chain's CDR3 is CASSGQGTNTEAFF. CDR3 bases: TGTGCCAGCAGCGGACAGGGGACCAACACTGAAGCTTTCTTT.

This clonotype has at least ten counts. The V call is TRBV11-2, the J call TRBJ1-2, with D possibly matching TRBD1 (5 bases). V lost 5 bases to trimming and J lost 5 bases, with 15 bases between them. The CDR3 has 14 amino acids. CDR1 and CDR2 (germline): SGHAT, FQNNGV. The CDR3 is CASSGAAEFYGYTF. Here the CDR3 DNA reads TGTGCCAGCAGCGGGGCGGCGGAATTTTATGGCTACACCTTC.

At least ten counts were recorded for this clonotype. The chain links TRBV12-3 or TRBV12-4 to TRBJ2-3; no reliable D call. The CDR3 runs 18 residues. V shed 1 base and J shed 0 bases, with 17 bases lying between them. CDR3 coding DNA: TGTGCCAGCAGTTTAGTGGCAGCAGCAGCAGGAAGCACAGATACGCAGTATTTT. Translated: CASSLVAAAAGSTDTQYF.

This clonotype has only a few counts. This sequence joins TRBV29-1 and TRBJ2-3; no definite D call. The CDR3 contains 15 residues. V was cut by 0 bases and J by 6 bases, with 16 bases left in between. Germline CDR1 and CDR2: SQVTM and ANQGSEA. CDR3 protein: CSVEDSGRTPDTQYF. CDR3 DNA sequence: TGCAGCGTTGAAGATTCTGGACGGACCCCGGATACGCAGTATTTT.

This clonotype showed up just a few times. V and J are TRBV3-1 and TRBJ2-2, with D uncertain. The germline V gene has CDR1 LGHDT and CDR2 YNNKEL (reference sequence). This CDR3 spans 14 amino acids. Between the trimmed V and J ends, which lost 0 bases and 7 bases, there was a span of 9 bases. CDR3 loop: CASSQERVHGELFF. CDR3 DNA sequence: TGTGCCAGCAGCCAAGAAAGGGTTCACGGGGAGCTGTTTTTT.

This clonotype has only a few counts. This chain connects TRBV20-1 to TRBJ1-1; 9 bases fit TRBD1. The germline CDR1 and CDR2 sequences are DFQATT and SNEGSKA (reference sequence). V dropped 0 bases and J dropped 0; count of bases not matched to a gene: 5. The CDR3 extends over 16 amino acids. CDR3 loop: CSARDPRTGVNTEAFF. The CDR3 nucleotides are TGCAGTGCTAGAGATCCCAGGACAGGGGTGAACACTGAAGCTTTCTTT.

The chain combines TRBV6-2 or TRBV6-3 with TRBJ2-1, with 11 bases matching TRBD2. The germline CDR1 and CDR2 sequences are MNHEY and SVGEGT. This CDR3 contains 15 residues. Losses at the gene ends were 6 bases for V and 7 bases for J; bases not matched to a gene: 8. CDR3 sequence reads: CASSKLAGGPNEQFF. In DNA form, the CDR3 reads TGTGCCAGCAGCAAATTAGCGGGGGGGCCGAATGAGCAGTTCTTC.

There are many counts of this clonotype. The chain combines TRBV10-3 with TRBJ2-7; 10 bases align to TRBD1. CDR1 and CDR2 (germline): ENHRY, SYGVKD. The CDR3 length is 15 residues. V lost 3 bases and J lost 5; bases outside the gene matches: 7. CDR3 in amino acids: CAISDSTGGVNEQYF. CDR3 nucleotides: TGTGCCATCAGTGACTCGACAGGGGGCGTGAACGAGCAGTACTTC.

This clonotype was counted only a few times. The V call is TRBV5-1, the J call TRBJ2-5; TRBD2 is a possible D gene (5 bases). There are 15 residues in the CDR3. Germline-derived CDR1 and CDR2 are SGHRS and YFSETQ. V was trimmed by 7 bases and J by 1 base, leaving 17 bases between them. The CDR3 spells CASGLGGTIQETQYF. DNA for the CDR3: TGCGCCAGCGGTCTAGGAGGAACCATCCAAGAGACCCAGTACTTC.